This T cell receptor (beta chain) was retrieved from a study of glioma-infiltrating T cells. TCR alpha and beta CDR3 regions were amplified from RNA using iRepertoire nested multiplex PCR. For one-step reverse transcription and amplification, about 90-400 ng of tissue mRNA or PBMC total RNA was used. Using its own MiXCR run on the multiplex PCR reads, TCRdb lists one record per CDR3 protein. The sample consists of 3,900 or so distinct CDR3 sequences, around 30% of them appearing once. Study-level points and caveats: Non-neoplastic patients had below-expected tissue-blood divergence, while all gliomas exceeded expectation. Very few CDR3 sequences were shared between tissue and blood.

In the case of this clonotype: Its antigen is unknown.

The receptor's source is a human donor with low-grade glioma or glioblastoma, undergoing nonglioma brain surgery, or in good health (not recorded which). Material for sequencing was glioma tissue, nonneoplastic brain tissue, or PBMCs (not recorded which).

CDR3 sequence reads: CASSPRVTVGNTIYF. For the CDR3, the DNA is TGTGCCAGCAGCCCGAGAGTCACGGTGGGAAACACCATATATTTT. The chain carries TRBV3-1 and TRBJ1-3; no clear D. The CDR3 runs 15 residues. The germline CDR1 and CDR2 sequences are LGHDT and YNNKEL (reference sequence). Trimming took 4 bases from V and 4 from J, leaving 14 bases between them. The full variable domain, in which reference TRBV3-1 and TRBJ1-3 provide the parts outside the CDR3, is DTAVSQTPKYLVTQMGNDKSIKCEQNLGHDTMYWYKQDSKKFLKIMFSYNNKELIINETVPNRFSPKSPDKAHLNLHINSLELGDSAVYFCASSPRVTVGNTIYFGEGSWLTVV.